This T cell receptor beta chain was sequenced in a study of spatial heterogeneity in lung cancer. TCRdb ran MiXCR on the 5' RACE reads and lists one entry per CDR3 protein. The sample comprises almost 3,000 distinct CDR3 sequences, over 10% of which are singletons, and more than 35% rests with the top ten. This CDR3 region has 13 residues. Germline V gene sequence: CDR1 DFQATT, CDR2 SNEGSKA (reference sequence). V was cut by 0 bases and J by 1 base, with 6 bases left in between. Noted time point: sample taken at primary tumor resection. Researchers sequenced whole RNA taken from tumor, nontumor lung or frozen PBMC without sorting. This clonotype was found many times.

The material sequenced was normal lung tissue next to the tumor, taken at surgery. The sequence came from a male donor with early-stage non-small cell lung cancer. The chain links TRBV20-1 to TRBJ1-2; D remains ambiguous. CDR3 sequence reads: CSARDRHNYGYTF. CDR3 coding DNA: TGCAGTGCTAGAGATAGGCATAACTATGGCTACACCTTC.